These 5 T cell receptor beta chains were sequenced from one sample in a study of T cell responses to AZD1222 COVID-19 vaccine. Only in-frame clones appear in the TCRdb table, and some are missing; sequencing was by immunoSEQ multiplex PCR. The sample gives tens of thousands of clones, almost 90% of which show up once; less than 9% is in the top ten. Sequenced material: peripheral blood, taken 28 days after the second AZD1222 dose. These receptors all come from an adult who received the AZD1222 COVID-19 vaccine.

This clone has a single count. The rearrangement joins TRBV21-1 to TRBJ1-5; TRBD1, as called in the table, went unchecked against the DNA. TRBV21-1 is classified as a pseudogene. The CDR3 sequence is 15 residues long. For the CDR3, the DNA is TGTGCCAGCAGCGTTTACCACAGGGGGGATCAGCCCCAGCATTTT. Amino acid sequence: CASSVYHRGDQPQHF.

The rearrangement links TRBV7-2 to TRBJ1-2; D unclear. Per the germline V gene, CDR1 is SGHTA and CDR2 is FQGNSA. Trimming left V 5 bases short and J 7 bases short, with 14 bases between. The CDR3 consists of 13 residues. CDR3 region: CASSRDPLTGYTF. The CDR3 DNA reads TGTGCCAGCAGCCGAGATCCACTTACTGGCTACACCTTC.

The CDR3 protein is CASSYSITGRSTEAFF. The CDR3 region has the DNA TGTGCCAGCAGTTACTCGATAACAGGCCGGAGCACTGAAGCTTTCTTT. The chain couples TRBV6-5 to TRBJ1-1; D perhaps matches TRBD1 (5 bases). The V gene lost 0 bases and the J gene lost 4 bases, with 15 bases spanning the gap. Germline CDR1 is MNHEY and CDR2 is SVGAGI. This CDR3 has 16 residues.

This clone was seen only once. This chain uses TRBV12-3 or TRBV12-4 with TRBJ2-1; a possible D gene is TRBD2 (5 bases). V was cut by 3 bases and J by 7 bases, with 10 bases left in between. This CDR3 comprises 13 residues. CDR3 residues: CASSLSGSNEQFF. The CDR3, as DNA: TGTGCCAGCAGTTTGTCGGGGAGTAATGAGCAGTTCTTC.

This chain connects TRBV7-9 to TRBJ1-2; D remains ambiguous. Trimming pared 1 base from V and 4 bases from J, leaving 7 bases between. Per germline, CDR1 SEHNR and CDR2 FQNEAQ (reference sequence). There are 13 residues in the CDR3. The CDR3 protein is CASSLVGTYGYTF. As DNA, the CDR3 is TGTGCCAGCAGCTTAGTGGGCACCTATGGCTACACCTTC. Looking up the rest from reference TRBV7-9 and TRBJ1-2 gives the full variable domain: DTGVSQNPRHKITKRGQNVTFRCDPISEHNRLYWYRQTLGQGPEFLTYFQNEAQLEKSRLLSDRFSAERPKGSFSTLEIQRTEQGDSAMYLCASSLVGTYGYTFGSGTRLTVV.